A single sample is the source of the 2 T cell receptor beta chains below, sequenced in a study of tumor-infiltrating lymphocytes in localized non-small cell lung cancer (dated by TCRdb to the early 2020s). Libraries came from the immunoSEQ multiplex PCR assay. Held by TCRdb, this immuneACCESS table contains in-frame sequences only and omits some clones. Under half of the omission traces to an unresolved V gene where checked; the cause of the rest is unknown. Within this sample are some 10,000 clones, with nearly 65% of them counted one time only. The leading ten clones occupy approximately 10% of the sample. Sequencing was performed on lung tumor tissue. These receptors were obtained from a human donor with non-small cell lung cancer.

This clone is medium-sized within its sample. The gene calls are TRBV7-9 and TRBJ2-5; TRBD2 matches at 9 bases. CDR3 size: 14 residues. J gave up 5 bases and V 1 base, and 2 bases lay outside the gene matches. Germline V gene lookup returns CDR1 SEHNR and CDR2 FQNEAQ (reference sequence). In DNA form, the CDR3 reads TGTGCCAGCAGCTTAGTCCTAGCGGGGGAGACCCAGTACTTC. It translates to CASSLVLAGETQYF.

The chain uses TRBV2 and TRBJ1-6; D remains ambiguous. This CDR3 is 15 amino acids long. The germline V gene has CDR1 SNHLY and CDR2 FYNNEI. Trimming took off 9 bases at V and 2 bases at J, with 14 bases between the two ends. The DNA of the CDR3 is TGTGCCAGAAGCACCGGATCCCCCTATAATTCACCCCTCCACTTT. Its protein product is CARSTGSPYNSPLHF.